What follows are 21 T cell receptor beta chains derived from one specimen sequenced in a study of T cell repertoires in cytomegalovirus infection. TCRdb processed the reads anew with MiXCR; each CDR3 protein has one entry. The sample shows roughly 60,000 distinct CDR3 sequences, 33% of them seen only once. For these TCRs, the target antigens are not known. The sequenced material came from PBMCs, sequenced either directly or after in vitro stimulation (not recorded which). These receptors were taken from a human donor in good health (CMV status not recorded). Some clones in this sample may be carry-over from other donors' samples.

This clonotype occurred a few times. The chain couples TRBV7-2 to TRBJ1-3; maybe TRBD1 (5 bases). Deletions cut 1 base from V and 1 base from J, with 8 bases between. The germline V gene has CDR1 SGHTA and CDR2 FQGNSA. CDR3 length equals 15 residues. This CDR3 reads CASSLGGISGNTIYF. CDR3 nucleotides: TGTGCCAGCAGCTTAGGGGGGATTTCTGGAAACACCATATATTTT.

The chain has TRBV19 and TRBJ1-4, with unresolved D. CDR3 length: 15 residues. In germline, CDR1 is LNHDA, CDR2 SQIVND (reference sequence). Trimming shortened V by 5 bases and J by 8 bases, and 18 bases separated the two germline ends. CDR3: CASSSAGMGGEKLFF. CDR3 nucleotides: TGTGCCAGTAGTTCCGCCGGGATGGGAGGAGAAAAACTGTTTTTT.

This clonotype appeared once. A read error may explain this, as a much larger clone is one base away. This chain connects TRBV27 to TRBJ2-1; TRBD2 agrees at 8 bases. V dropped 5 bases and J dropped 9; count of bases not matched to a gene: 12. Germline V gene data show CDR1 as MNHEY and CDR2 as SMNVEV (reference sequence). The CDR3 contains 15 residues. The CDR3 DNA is TGTGCCAGCAGTCCCCTTGGACTAGCTGGGATTGAGCAGTTCTTC. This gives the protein CASSPLGLAGIEQFF.

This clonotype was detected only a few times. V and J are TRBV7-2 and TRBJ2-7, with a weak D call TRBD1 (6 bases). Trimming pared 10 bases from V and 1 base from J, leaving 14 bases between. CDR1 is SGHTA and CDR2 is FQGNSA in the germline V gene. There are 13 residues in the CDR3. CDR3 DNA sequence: TGTGCCACACTCAGGGGCAATTCCTACGAGCAGTACTTC. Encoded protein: CATLRGNSYEQYF.

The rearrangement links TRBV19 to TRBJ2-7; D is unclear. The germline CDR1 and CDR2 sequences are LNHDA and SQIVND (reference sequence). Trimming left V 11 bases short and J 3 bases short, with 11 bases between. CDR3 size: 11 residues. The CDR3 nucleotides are TGTGCCGTTGGGCCTTACTACGAGCAGTACTTC. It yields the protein CAVGPYYEQYF. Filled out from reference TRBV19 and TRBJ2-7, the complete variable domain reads DGGITQSPKYLFRKEGQNVTLSCEQNLNHDAMYWYRQDPGQGLRLIYYSQIVNDFQKGDIAEGYSVSREKKESFPLTVTSAQKNPTAFYLCAVGPYYEQYFGPGTRLTVT.

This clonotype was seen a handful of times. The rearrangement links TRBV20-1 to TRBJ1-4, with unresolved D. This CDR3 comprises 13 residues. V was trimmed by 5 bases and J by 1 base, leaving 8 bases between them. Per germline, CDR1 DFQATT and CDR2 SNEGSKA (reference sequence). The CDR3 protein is CSAPGKTNEKLFF. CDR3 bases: TGCAGTGCTCCGGGGAAAACTAATGAAAAACTGTTTTTT.

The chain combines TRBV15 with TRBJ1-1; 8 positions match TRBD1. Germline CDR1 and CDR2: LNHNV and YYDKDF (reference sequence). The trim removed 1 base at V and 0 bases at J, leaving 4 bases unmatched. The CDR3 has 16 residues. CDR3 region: CATSRAGTGMNTEAFF. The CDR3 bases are TGTGCCACCAGCAGAGCCGGGACAGGCATGAACACTGAAGCTTTCTTT.

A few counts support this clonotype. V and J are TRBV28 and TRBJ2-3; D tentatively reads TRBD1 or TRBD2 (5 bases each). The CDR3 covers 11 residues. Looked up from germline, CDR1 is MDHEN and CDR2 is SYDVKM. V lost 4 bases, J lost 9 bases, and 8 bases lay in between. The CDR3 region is CASSSRDTQYF. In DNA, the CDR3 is TGTGCCAGCAGTTCAAGGGACACGCAGTATTTT.

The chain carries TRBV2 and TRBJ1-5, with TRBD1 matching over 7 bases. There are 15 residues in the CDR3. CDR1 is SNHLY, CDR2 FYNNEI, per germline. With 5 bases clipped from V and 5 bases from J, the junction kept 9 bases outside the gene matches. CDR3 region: CASSIESGQDQPQHF. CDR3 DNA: TGTGCCAGCAGTATCGAATCTGGACAGGATCAGCCCCAGCATTTT. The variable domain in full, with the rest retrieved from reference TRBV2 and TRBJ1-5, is EPEVTQTPSHQVTQMGQEVILRCVPISNHLYFYWYRQILGQKVEFLVSFYNNEISEKSEIFDDQFSVERPDGSNFTLKIRSTKLEDSAMYFCASSIESGQDQPQHFGDGTRLSIL.

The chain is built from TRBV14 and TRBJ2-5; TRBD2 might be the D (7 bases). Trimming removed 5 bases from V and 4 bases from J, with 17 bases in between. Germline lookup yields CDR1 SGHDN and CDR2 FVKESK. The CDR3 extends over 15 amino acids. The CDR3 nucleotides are TGTGCCAGCAGCGTACTAGGGGGGGCCGGAGAGACCCAGTACTTC. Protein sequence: CASSVLGGAGETQYF.

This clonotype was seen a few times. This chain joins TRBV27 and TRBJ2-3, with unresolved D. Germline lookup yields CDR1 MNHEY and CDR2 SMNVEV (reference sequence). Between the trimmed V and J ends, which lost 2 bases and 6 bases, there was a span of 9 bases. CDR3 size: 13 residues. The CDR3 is CASSLGRWDTQYF. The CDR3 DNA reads TGTGCCAGCAGTTTAGGCCGCTGGGATACGCAGTATTTT.

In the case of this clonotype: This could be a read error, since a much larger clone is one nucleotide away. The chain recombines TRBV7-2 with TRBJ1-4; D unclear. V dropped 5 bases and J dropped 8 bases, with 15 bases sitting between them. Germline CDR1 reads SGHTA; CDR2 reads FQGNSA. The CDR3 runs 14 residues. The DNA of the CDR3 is TGTGCCAGCAGCCTCCGACATGGAAGCGAAAAACTGTTTTTT. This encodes CASSLRHGSEKLFF.

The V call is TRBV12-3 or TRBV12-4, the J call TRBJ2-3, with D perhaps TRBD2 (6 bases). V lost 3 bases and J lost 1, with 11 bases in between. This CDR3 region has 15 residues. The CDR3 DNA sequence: TGTGCCAGCAGTTTCGGGGGACGGGGCACAGATACGCAGTATTTT. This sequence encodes CASSFGGRGTDTQYF.

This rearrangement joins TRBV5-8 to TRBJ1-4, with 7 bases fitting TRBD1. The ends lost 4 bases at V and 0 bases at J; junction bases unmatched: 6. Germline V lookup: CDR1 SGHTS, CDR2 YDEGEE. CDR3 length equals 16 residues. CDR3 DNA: TGTGCCAGCAGCCGGGGACAGACTGCAACTAATGAAAAACTGTTTTTT. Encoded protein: CASSRGQTATNEKLFF.

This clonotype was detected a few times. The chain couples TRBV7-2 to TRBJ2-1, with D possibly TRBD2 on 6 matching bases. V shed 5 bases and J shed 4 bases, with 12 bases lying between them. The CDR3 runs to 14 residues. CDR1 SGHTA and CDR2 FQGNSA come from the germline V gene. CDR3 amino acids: CASSQWTIYNEQFF. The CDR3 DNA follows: TGTGCCAGCAGCCAATGGACTATATACAATGAGCAGTTCTTC.

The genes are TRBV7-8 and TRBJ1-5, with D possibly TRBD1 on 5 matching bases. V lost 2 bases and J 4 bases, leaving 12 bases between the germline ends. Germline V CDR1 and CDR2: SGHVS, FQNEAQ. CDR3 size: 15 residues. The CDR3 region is CASSLPGRGNQPQHF. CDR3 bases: TGTGCCAGCAGCTTACCAGGGCGGGGGAATCAGCCCCAGCATTTT.

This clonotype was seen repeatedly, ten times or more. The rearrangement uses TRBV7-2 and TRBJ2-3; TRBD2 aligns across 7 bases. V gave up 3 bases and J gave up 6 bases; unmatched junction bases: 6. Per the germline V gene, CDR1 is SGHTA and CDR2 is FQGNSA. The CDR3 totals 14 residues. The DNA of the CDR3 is TGTGCCAGCAGCTTGGGACTACGATCGGATACGCAGTATTTT. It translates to CASSLGLRSDTQYF.

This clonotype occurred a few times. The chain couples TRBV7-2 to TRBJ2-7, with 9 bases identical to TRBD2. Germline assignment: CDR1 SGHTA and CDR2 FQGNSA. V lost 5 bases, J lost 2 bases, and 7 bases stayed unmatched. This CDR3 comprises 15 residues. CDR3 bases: TGTGCCAGCAGCACCGGACTAGCGTTTACCTACGAGCAGTACTTC. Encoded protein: CASSTGLAFTYEQYF.

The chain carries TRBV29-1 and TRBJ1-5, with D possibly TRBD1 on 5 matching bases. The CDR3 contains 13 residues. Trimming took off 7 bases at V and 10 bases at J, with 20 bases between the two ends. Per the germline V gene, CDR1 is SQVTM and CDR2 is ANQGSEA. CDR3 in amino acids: CSARDRITGPQHF. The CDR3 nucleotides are TGCAGCGCCCGGGACCGAATAACGGGACCCCAGCATTTT.

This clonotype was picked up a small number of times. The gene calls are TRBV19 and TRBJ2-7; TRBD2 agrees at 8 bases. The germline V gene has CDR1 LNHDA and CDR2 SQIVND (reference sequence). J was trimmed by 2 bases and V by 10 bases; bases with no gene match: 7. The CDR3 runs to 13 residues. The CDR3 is CATGGLGAYEQYF. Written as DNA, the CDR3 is TGTGCCACGGGGGGACTAGGAGCCTACGAGCAGTACTTC. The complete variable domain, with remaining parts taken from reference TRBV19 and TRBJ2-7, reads DGGITQSPKYLFRKEGQNVTLSCEQNLNHDAMYWYRQDPGQGLRLIYYSQIVNDFQKGDIAEGYSVSREKKESFPLTVTSAQKNPTAFYLCATGGLGAYEQYFGPGTRLTVT.

CDR3 in amino acids: CASSSTPGRREPQHF. The CDR3 DNA reads as TGTGCCAGCAGTTCGACACCGGGGCGTAGGGAACCCCAGCATTTT. This sequence joins TRBV6-5 and TRBJ1-5, with a tentative D call TRBD1 (5 bases). The CDR3 is 15 amino acids. V gave up 4 bases and J gave up 10 bases, with 20 bases separating them. Germline V gene data show CDR1 as MNHEY and CDR2 as SVGAGI.